The text below deals with one TCR beta chain. The source of the sample is a study of shared clonotypes between healthy human individuals. Sequencing used immunoSEQ multiplex PCR; TCRdb keeps in-frame clones, though not all of them. The data hold under 120,000 clones, with about 66% observed a single time. V lost 4 bases, J lost 4 bases, and 14 bases lay in between. This CDR3 spans 14 amino acids. Germline lookup yields CDR1 MDHEN and CDR2 SYDVKM. Sequenced material: memory CD8+ T cells sorted from blood. Indicated subset: CD45RO+ cells pooled with CCR7-negative TemRA cells. This TCR came from a woman younger than 45 in good health. This chain connects TRBV28 to TRBJ2-7, with D perhaps TRBD2 (5 bases). The CDR3 DNA follows: TGTGCCAGCAGTTATACGCGGGTCAGGTACGAGCAGTACTTC. This sequence encodes CASSYTRVRYEQYF.